This T cell receptor (beta chain) was sequenced in a study of identical twins. Regarding the study as a whole: For cord blood, abundant beta clonotypes had fewer insertions, unlike memory repertoires, which showed none. Compared with unrelated sharing, twin-shared out-of-frame alpha sequences had more low-probability sequences. Conclusions relied on cross-sectional statistical analysis, not following the same donors.

TCRdb reprocessed the 5' RACE reads via MiXCR and lists one record per CDR3 protein. The repertoire holds 1.5 million to 2 million distinct CDR3 sequences, less than 40% seen once, with approximately 0.25% in the top ten. The CDR3 consists of 15 residues. Germline CDR1 LGHDT, CDR2 YNNKEL (reference sequence). Note on this clonotype: Its antigen is not known.

Healthy Caucasians made up all donors. The receptor's source is a newborn girl in good health. The sample was cord blood. The chain links TRBV3-1 to TRBJ2-1, with 11 positions matching TRBD2. The J call may be mistaken, given a closer DNA end match to TRBJ2-7. The DNA of the CDR3 is TGTGCCAGCAGCCATTTAGCGGGAGGGCCGCCCGAGCAGTACTTC. Its protein product is CASSHLAGGPPEQYF.